This T cell receptor beta chain was obtained from a study of control samples from healthy donors and cancer patients. The table came from immunoSEQ multiplex PCR; TCRdb's copy has only in-frame clones and leaves some out. The table includes approximately 170,000 clones, more than 80% detected once. The CDR3 sequence is 16 residues long. V was trimmed by 0 bases and J by 3 bases, leaving 13 bases between them. The germline CDR1 and CDR2 sequences are SGHRS and YFSETQ. The chain joins TRBV5-1 to TRBJ1-3, with D unresolved. This sequence originates from a man aged 25-45 years in good health. The sample taken for sequencing was blood. The CDR3 nucleotides read TGCGCCAGCAGCTTGGGACGGGAGACCGGTGGAAACACCATATATTTT. Its translation is CASSLGRETGGNTIYF.